The TCR beta chain under discussion was sequenced for a study of blood T cell repertoires in COVID-19. In the study overall: The samples span acute and convalescent COVID-19 from the United States, Italy and Spain.

In the authors' methods: From reference gene primer amplification, estimates of nucleated cell counts were derived. Some clones are missing from TCRdb's copy, which holds only in-frame ones; the method was immunoSEQ multiplex PCR. The V and J calls and the clone size are those of that table, but D and trimming were determined from the DNA. Of over 350,000 clones detected, about nine tenths appear once; the ten largest clones hold almost 1.5%. The table lists this clone with a count of one. The CDR3 spans 14 residues. Trimming removed 6 bases from V and 4 bases from J, with 16 bases in between. Germline-derived CDR1 and CDR2 are MNHEY and SVGAGI.

The clonotype comes from a woman aged 25-40 years with active or convalescent COVID-19. The V and J genes are TRBV6-5 and TRBJ2-7, with TRBD2 as a possible D gene (6 bases). The sample consisted of peripheral blood. In DNA form, the CDR3 reads TGTGCCAGCAGCAGAAAAGCGGGCCAATACGAGCAGTACTTC. Protein sequence: CASSRKAGQYEQYF.